This is a list of T cell receptor beta chains from one sample in a study of T cell changes during pregnancy in multiple sclerosis. This table comes from immunoSEQ multiplex PCR, and its TCRdb copy is limited to in-frame clones, with some not included. The sample lists 75,000 to 100,000 clones, 92% occurring once. Sequencing was performed on peripheral blood, taken after pregnancy. The receptors here all came from a female donor in good health, enrolled as a control in a pregnancy study. Each CDR3 is given with its conserved first and last residue. The order of the fields is D gene, V gene, clone size, J gene, CDR3 DNA, CDR3 protein. D genes are given only for firm matches. Expanded clones are given a class, and other clones once, few, many or no size at all.

d_gene: .; v_gene: TRBV25-1; abundance: .; j_gene: TRBJ2-7; CDR3nt: TGTGCCGACCATCAGGGATCCTACGAGCAGTACTTC; CDR3aa: CADHQGSYEQYF
d_gene: TRBD1; v_gene: TRBV19; abundance: .; j_gene: TRBJ1-6; CDR3nt: TGTGCCAGTAAGGGACAGGGAGATAATTCACCCCTCCACTTT; CDR3aa: CASKGQGDNSPLHF
d_gene: .; v_gene: TRBV5-6; abundance: .; j_gene: TRBJ2-6; CDR3nt: TGTGCCAGCAGCCGACCCACAGGGACTGGGGCCAACGTCCTGACTTTC; CDR3aa: CASSRPTGTGANVLTF
d_gene: .; v_gene: TRBV5-6; abundance: .; j_gene: TRBJ1-4; CDR3nt: TGTGCCAGCAGCGCAGGGTCAACTAATGAAAAACTGTTTTTT; CDR3aa: CASSAGSTNEKLFF
d_gene: .; v_gene: TRBV4-1; abundance: few; j_gene: TRBJ1-6; CDR3nt: TGCGCCAGCAGCCAAGTGGCAGATGGTTCACCCCTCCACTTT; CDR3aa: CASSQVADGSPLHF
d_gene: .; v_gene: TRBV7-9; abundance: .; j_gene: TRBJ1-1; CDR3nt: TGTGCCAGCAGCTATAGTGGGGGGACTGAAGCTTTCTTT; CDR3aa: CASSYSGGTEAFF
d_gene: .; v_gene: TRBV29-1; abundance: .; j_gene: TRBJ1-2; CDR3nt: TGCAGCGTTGGAGGAGGTGTGTCGGGGGTTGGCGGCTACACCTTC; CDR3aa: CSVGGGVSGVGGYTF
d_gene: .; v_gene: TRBV6-6; abundance: .; j_gene: TRBJ1-5; CDR3nt: TGTGCCAGCAGGGAGACAGGAAATAGCAATCAGCCCCAGCATTTT; CDR3aa: CASRETGNSNQPQHF
d_gene: TRBD2; v_gene: TRBV15; abundance: once; j_gene: TRBJ2-1; CDR3nt: TGTGCCACCAGCAGAGATTCAGCGGCTAGCGGCTATTACAATGAGCAGTTCTTC; CDR3aa: CATSRDSAASGYYNEQFF
d_gene: .; v_gene: TRBV21-1; abundance: .; j_gene: TRBJ2-5; CDR3nt: TGTGCCGGGACACTGCGGGAGACCCAGTACTTC; CDR3aa: CAGTLRETQYF
d_gene: .; v_gene: TRBV20-1; abundance: few; j_gene: TRBJ1-1; CDR3nt: TGCAGTGCCCGCCGGACAACTGAAGCTTTCTTT; CDR3aa: CSARRTTEAFF
d_gene: .; v_gene: TRBV6-1; abundance: once; j_gene: TRBJ2-7; CDR3nt: TGTGCCACCTTCTTGGACTACTCCTCCTACGAGCAGTACTTC; CDR3aa: CATFLDYSSYEQYF
d_gene: .; v_gene: TRBV5-1; abundance: .; j_gene: TRBJ2-7; CDR3nt: TGCGCCAGCAGCTTGCACGAGGGCGAGCAGTACTTC; CDR3aa: CASSLHEGEQYF
d_gene: .; v_gene: TRBV7-7; abundance: .; j_gene: TRBJ2-6; CDR3nt: TGTGCTAGCAGCTTGCGGTTGCCTGGGGCCAACGTCCTGACTTTC; CDR3aa: CASSLRLPGANVLTF
d_gene: TRBD2; v_gene: TRBV6-1; abundance: once; j_gene: TRBJ2-7; CDR3nt: TGTGCCAGCAGTGCGAGCGGGAGACCCTACGAGCAGTACTTC; CDR3aa: CASSASGRPYEQYF
d_gene: TRBD2; v_gene: TRBV5-1; abundance: .; j_gene: TRBJ2-1; CDR3nt: TGCGCCAGCAGCACTAGCGGTCTCAATGAGCAGTTCTTC; CDR3aa: CASSTSGLNEQFF
d_gene: TRBD1; v_gene: TRBV6-1; abundance: .; j_gene: TRBJ1-2; CDR3nt: TGTGCCAGCAGGGTGGGACAGGGGGCTGGCTACACCTTC; CDR3aa: CASRVGQGAGYTF
d_gene: .; v_gene: TRBV19; abundance: .; j_gene: TRBJ2-3; CDR3nt: TGTGCCAGTAAGGAGGGAAGCTCTAGCACAGATACGCAGTATTTT; CDR3aa: CASKEGSSSTDTQYF
d_gene: .; v_gene: TRBV6-5; abundance: few; j_gene: TRBJ1-1; CDR3nt: TGTGCCAGCAGTTCCGCCGGGGGTGCTGAAGCTTTCTTT; CDR3aa: CASSSAGGAEAFF
d_gene: .; v_gene: TRBV30; abundance: few; j_gene: TRBJ1-1; CDR3nt: TGTGCCCACCGTCGGTCTTCGAACACTGAAGCTTTCTTT; CDR3aa: CAHRRSSNTEAFF
d_gene: .; v_gene: TRBV2; abundance: .; j_gene: TRBJ2-7; CDR3nt: TGTGCCAGCAGTGCGCGACTCCTCTACGAGCAGTACTTC; CDR3aa: CASSARLLYEQYF
d_gene: .; v_gene: TRBV7-7; abundance: .; j_gene: TRBJ2-7; CDR3nt: TGTACTAGCAGCTTGGGGACACCGGATCACTCCTACGAGCAGTACTTC; CDR3aa: CTSSLGTPDHSYEQYF
d_gene: .; v_gene: TRBV5-1; abundance: .; j_gene: TRBJ1-6; CDR3nt: TGCGCCAGCAGCCCAGGACAGCCTAATTCACCCCTCCACTTT; CDR3aa: CASSPGQPNSPLHF
d_gene: .; v_gene: TRBV19; abundance: few; j_gene: TRBJ1-6; CDR3nt: TGTGCCAGTAGTATATCCGAGAATTCACCCCTCCACTTT; CDR3aa: CASSISENSPLHF